The present TCR beta chain was sequenced within a study of T cells in Graves' hyperthyroidism and ophthalmopathy. This CDR3 is 17 amino acids long. Germline CDR1 is SGHAT and CDR2 is FQDESV (reference sequence). J gave up 5 bases and V 5 bases, and 12 bases lay outside the gene matches. General study results and limits: Most thyroid clonotypes with frequency above 0.001 were detected in blood.

This clonotype showed up many times. Its target is unknown. It was RNA transcripts that yielded the amplified TCR beta CDR3 regions. First-round RT-PCR of the TCR CDR3 relied on the HTBI primer set. TCRdb re-called the multiplex PCR reads with MiXCR, one entry per CDR3 protein. This sample carries fewer than 750,000 distinct CDR3 sequences, roughly 14% of them seen once, and the ten largest clones take under 15%. The V gene is TRBV11-1, the J gene TRBJ2-5; 12 positions match TRBD2. Sequenced material: blood. The TCR comes from a woman aged 45-65 years with Graves' ophthalmopathy. For the CDR3, the DNA is TGTGCCAGCAGCCTCGGAAAGACTAGCGGGAGTTTCGAGACCCAGTACTTC. It translates to CASSLGKTSGSFETQYF.